Given below is one T cell receptor (beta chain) in context. The antigen is unknown. V shed 6 bases and J 0 bases; nucleotides not matched to a gene: 8. Germline assignment: CDR1 MNHEY and CDR2 SVGEGT. This CDR3 is 16 amino acids long. TCRdb's table, derived via immunoSEQ multiplex PCR, lists solely in-frame clones and lacks some. There are about 76,000 clones in the sample; 70% to 80% occur only once, and 27% lies in the top ten. The data originate from a study of T cell responses to AZD1222 COVID-19 vaccine. General study points: The study reported that nearly half of spike-specific TCRs target unmutated variant regions.

The V call is TRBV6-2 or TRBV6-3, the J call TRBJ2-1, with 7 bases lining up with TRBD1. The source was peripheral blood, collected 28 days after the second dose of the MenACWY control vaccine. The receptor was derived from an adult who received the MenACWY meningococcal vaccine as a control. As DNA, the CDR3 is TGTGCCAGCAGCGGTCGACAGGGTTCCTCCTACAATGAGCAGTTCTTC. The encoded protein is CASSGRQGSSYNEQFF.